The rows below give T cell receptor beta chains drawn from one sample of a study of blood T cell repertoires in COVID-19. Measured with immunoSEQ multiplex PCR; TCRdb has only the in-frame clones, and not every one. The sample holds about 100,000 clones; around nine tenths are singletons and the top ten take approximately 5.3%. The sequencing input was peripheral blood. The receptors derive from a human donor in a cohort sampled during active COVID-19. Each CDR3 is given with its conserved first and last residue. D genes are given only for firm matches. Clone size is given for some rows only: seen once, a few or many times, or a class if the clone is expanded.

D: -
length: 15
J: TRBJ1-1
size: -
V: TRBV30
DNA: TGTGCCTGGAGTGTACGGGGTAGGCTGAACACTGAAGCTTTCTTT
CDR3: CAWSVRGRLNTEAFF

D: TRBD2
length: 16
J: TRBJ2-3
size: -
V: TRBV13
DNA: TGTGCCAGCAGCCCGGGACTAGCGGTAAACACAGATACGCAGTATTTT
CDR3: CASSPGLAVNTDTQYF

D: TRBD2
length: 15
J: TRBJ2-7
size: -
V: TRBV27
DNA: TGTGCCAGCAGTCTAGCGGGAGGGGGTAACTACGAGCAGTACTTC
CDR3: CASSLAGGGNYEQYF

D: TRBD2
length: 14
J: TRBJ2-7
size: -
V: TRBV7-7
DNA: TGTGCCAGCAGCCGAGCGGGGGGCTCCTACGAGCAGTACTTC
CDR3: CASSRAGGSYEQYF

D: -
length: 19
J: TRBJ1-1
size: -
V: TRBV14
DNA: TGTGCCAGCAGCTCGATCGGACGTAACAGGATCACTTCGAACACTGAAGCTTTCTTT
CDR3: CASSSIGRNRITSNTEAFF

D: TRBD1
length: 18
J: TRBJ1-1
size: -
V: TRBV19
DNA: TGTGCCAGTCCCCCTTCAGTGGGACAGGGGGCTATGAACACTGAAGCTTTCTTT
CDR3: CASPPSVGQGAMNTEAFF

D: TRBD1
length: 14
J: TRBJ1-1
size: -
V: TRBV19
DNA: TGTGCCAGTAGTAGGACAGGGATTAACACTGAAGCTTTCTTT
CDR3: CASSRTGINTEAFF

D: TRBD2
length: 16
J: TRBJ2-1
size: -
V: TRBV7-2
DNA: TGTGCCAGCAGCACGGGACTAGCGGGGGCAAGTAATGAGCAGTTCTTC
CDR3: CASSTGLAGASNEQFF

D: TRBD2
length: 17
J: TRBJ2-7
size: -
V: TRBV7-9
DNA: TGTGCCAGCAGCTTATATAGCGGGGACGGGTTAACCTACGAGCAGTACTTC
CDR3: CASSLYSGDGLTYEQYF

D: -
length: 15
J: TRBJ2-3
size: -
V: TRBV7-2
DNA: TGTGCCAGCAGCCCTCGAACAGGGAAAGTGGATACGCAGTATTTT
CDR3: CASSPRTGKVDTQYF

D: TRBD1
length: 16
J: TRBJ1-2
size: -
V: TRBV3-1/TRBV3-2
DNA: TGTGCCAGCAGCCAAGGGGCAGGGGGCTATAGCTATGGCTACACCTTC
CDR3: CASSQGAGGYSYGYTF

D: -
length: 15
J: TRBJ2-5
size: -
V: TRBV28
DNA: TGTGCCAGCAGTCTTCGAACGGGAGCGAGGGAGACCCAGTACTTC
CDR3: CASSLRTGARETQYF

D: TRBD2
length: 17
J: TRBJ2-5
size: -
V: TRBV5-1
DNA: TGCGCCAGCCCGACCCACCCTAGCGGGAGGGCCCCAGAGACCCAGTACTTC
CDR3: CASPTHPSGRAPETQYF

D: TRBD2
length: 15
J: TRBJ2-2
size: -
V: TRBV12-5
DNA: TGTGCTAGTGGACTTAGCGGGAAAGGCGCCGGGGAGCTGTTTTTT
CDR3: CASGLSGKGAGELFF

D: -
length: 13
J: TRBJ1-5
size: once
V: TRBV10-3
DNA: TGTGCCACCCAGGGTACTTACAATCAGCCCCAGCATTTT
CDR3: CATQGTYNQPQHF

D: TRBD1
length: 13
J: TRBJ1-2
size: -
V: TRBV7-9
DNA: TGTGCCAACAGCTTACAGGGGGCAATTGGCTACACCTTC
CDR3: CANSLQGAIGYTF

D: -
length: 15
J: TRBJ2-3
size: -
V: TRBV13
DNA: TGTGCCAGCAGCTTAGGGGGGGGACCCACAGATACGCAGTATTTT
CDR3: CASSLGGGPTDTQYF

D: TRBD1
length: 13
J: TRBJ2-4
size: -
V: TRBV5-4
DNA: TGTGCCAGCAGCTTCAGGGGGCAAAGCATTCAGTACTTC
CDR3: CASSFRGQSIQYF

D: TRBD1
length: 13
J: TRBJ2-1
size: -
V: TRBV12-3/TRBV12-4
DNA: TGTGCCAGCAGTCGCGACAGGGGGAATGAGCAGTTCTTC
CDR3: CASSRDRGNEQFF

D: TRBD1
length: 15
J: TRBJ2-7
size: -
V: TRBV28
DNA: TGTGCCAGCAGTCCCCTGGACAGGAGCTCCTACGAGCAGTACTTC
CDR3: CASSPLDRSSYEQYF